This TCR beta chain stems from a study of CD8+CD57+ T cells in acquired aplastic anemia. Looking at the study overall: Among healthy donors, CD4+ cells averaged about 10 million reads.

Germline lookup yields CDR1 DFQATT and CDR2 SNEGSKA (reference sequence). This CDR3 has 15 residues. V dropped 1 base and J dropped 2; count of bases not matched to a gene: 4. Many counts were recorded for this clonotype. Genomic DNA constituted the template upon which TCR beta VDJ and CDR3 profiling was performed. TCRdb reanalysed the reads using MiXCR and keeps one entry per CDR3 protein. Of hundreds of thousands of distinct CDR3 sequences in the sample, 65% to 80% were seen once. Sequencing was carried out using sorted CD4+, CD8+, or CD8+CD57+ T cells (not recorded which) from PBMCs. V and J are TRBV20-1 and TRBJ2-7; 11 nucleotides align to TRBD2. The TCR originated in a human donor in good health, serving as a control. Here the CDR3 DNA reads TGCAGTGCTAGAGTAACTAGCGGGGGAACCTACGAGCAGTACTTC. Amino acid sequence: CSARVTSGGTYEQYF.